Shown below are 7 T cell receptor beta chains from a single sample sequenced in a study of T-cell memory formation after mild COVID-19. TCRdb called the 5' RACE reads again in MiXCR, with one record for every CDR3 protein. The top ten hold 23% of the sample, which has hundreds of thousands of distinct CDR3 sequences, 16% seen once. Sample: PBMCs or a T cell subset sorted from them (not recorded which). These receptors were collected from a man in his late teens or twenties who had mild COVID-19 (a few samples of this study predate the infection). Cell type and time point are not known.

This chain uses TRBV9 with TRBJ2-1, with no clear D. The germline gives CDR1 SGDLS, CDR2 YYNGEE. Trimming left V 3 bases short and J 3 bases short, with 13 bases between. The CDR3 contains 15 residues. The CDR3 bases are TGTGCCAGCAGCGGGACCTCGGACCGCTACAATGAGCAGTTCTTC. This encodes CASSGTSDRYNEQFF. Full variable domain (rest looked up from reference TRBV9 and TRBJ2-1): DSGVTQTPKHLITATGQRVTLRCSPRSGDLSVYWYQQSLDQGLQFLIQYYNGEERAKGNILERFSAQQFPDLHSELNLSSLELGDSALYFCASSGTSDRYNEQFFGPGTRLTVL.

The rearrangement links TRBV20-1 to TRBJ1-1, with TRBD1 matching over 8 bases. Germline CDR1 and CDR2: DFQATT and SNEGSKA (reference sequence). V dropped 5 bases and J dropped 11; count of bases not matched to a gene: 7. The CDR3 totals 11 residues. CDR3: CSAFDRGTAFF. The CDR3 DNA is TGCAGTGCTTTTGACAGGGGCACGGCTTTCTTT.

This clonotype was recorded many times. CDR3 nucleotides: TGTGCCAGCAGCCAAGAGGGGACAACGAACACCGGGGAGCTGTTTTTT. This codes for CASSQEGTTNTGELFF. J is TRBJ2-2 and V is TRBV4-2; D perhaps matches TRBD1 (6 bases). V gave up 0 bases and J gave up 0 bases, with 8 bases separating them. The CDR3 extends over 16 amino acids. Germline loops: CDR1 LGHNA, CDR2 YNFKEQ.

V gene TRBV24-1 combines with J gene TRBJ2-3; tentatively, D is TRBD1 (6 bases). Trimming pared 7 bases from V and 0 bases from J, leaving 13 bases between. Germline assignment: CDR1 KGHDR and CDR2 SFDVKD. The CDR3 covers 15 residues. The chain's CDR3 is CATSDPDRSTDTQYF. CDR3 nucleotides: TGTGCCACCAGCGACCCAGACAGGAGCACAGATACGCAGTATTTT.

Of note for this clonotype: This may come from a read error, since a much larger clone is one base off. The chain is built from TRBV5-6 and TRBJ2-7, with D maybe TRBD1 (6 bases). The CDR3 extends over 16 amino acids. Germline V gives CDR1 SGHDT, CDR2 YYEEEE. V gave up 2 bases and J gave up 1 base, with 16 bases separating them. CDR3 DNA: TGTGCCAGCAGCTTAGAGCAGGGGACGGGGTCCTACGAGCAGTACTTC. Translated: CASSLEQGTGSYEQYF.

The rearrangement joins TRBV12-3 or TRBV12-4 to TRBJ2-7, with 7 positions matching TRBD2. This CDR3 is built from 14 residues. J lost 2 bases, V lost 6 bases, and 7 bases had no gene match. CDR3 sequence reads: CASSPTGGTYEQYV. CDR3 DNA: TGTGCCAGCAGCCCCACCGGGGGGACCTACGAGCAGTACGTC.

This chain connects TRBV6-1 to TRBJ1-6; D is unclear. Per germline, CDR1 MNHNS and CDR2 SASEGT. The length of the CDR3 is 11 residues. With 6 bases removed from V and 8 bases from J, the gap between germline ends came to 5 bases. CDR3 protein: CASRGYSPLHF. The CDR3 nucleotides are TGTGCCAGCAGGGGATATTCACCCCTCCACTTT.